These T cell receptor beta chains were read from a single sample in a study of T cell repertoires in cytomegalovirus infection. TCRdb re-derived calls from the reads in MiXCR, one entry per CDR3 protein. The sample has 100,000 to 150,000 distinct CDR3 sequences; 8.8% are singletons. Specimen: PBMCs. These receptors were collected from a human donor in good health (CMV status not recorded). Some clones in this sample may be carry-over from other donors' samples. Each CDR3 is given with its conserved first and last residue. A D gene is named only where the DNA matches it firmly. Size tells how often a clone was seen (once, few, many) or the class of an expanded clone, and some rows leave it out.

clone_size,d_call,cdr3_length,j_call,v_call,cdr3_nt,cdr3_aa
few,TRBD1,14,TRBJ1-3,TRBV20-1,TGCAGTGCCATGGACAGGGTATCTGGAAACACCATATATTTT,CSAMDRVSGNTIYF
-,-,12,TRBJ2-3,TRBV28,TGTGCCAGCAGTTTCCTGGTGGATACGCAGTATTTT,CASSFLVDTQYF
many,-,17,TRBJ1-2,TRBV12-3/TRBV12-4,TGTGCCAGCAGTTTAGCGCTGGTGGCAGGGCCCATGGTTGGCTACACCTTC,CASSLALVAGPMVGYTF
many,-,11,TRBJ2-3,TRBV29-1,TGCAGCGTTGCCCAGGGAGATACGCAGTATTTT,CSVAQGDTQYF
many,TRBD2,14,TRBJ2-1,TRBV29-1,TGCAGCGCCGGGACTAGCGGGGTTTTCAATGAGCAGTTCTTC,CSAGTSGVFNEQFF
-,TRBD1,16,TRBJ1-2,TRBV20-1,TGCAGTGCTAGAGACAACCCGGGACAGGGGGGCTATGGCTACACCTTC,CSARDNPGQGGYGYTF
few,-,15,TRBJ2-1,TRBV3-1,TGTGCCAGCAGCCAAGAGATGGGGAAGGTAAATGAGCAGTTCTTC,CASSQEMGKVNEQFF
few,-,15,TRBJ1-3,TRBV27,TGTGCCAGCAGTTTTCGCGGGGAGACTGGAAACACCATATATTTT,CASSFRGETGNTIYF
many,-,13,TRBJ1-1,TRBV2,TGTGCCAGCACTTATGTCAGGGCCACTGAAGCTTTCTTT,CASTYVRATEAFF
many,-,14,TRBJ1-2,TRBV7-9,TGTGCCAGCAGCCCAGGGATCAGGGGCTATGGCTACACCTTC,CASSPGIRGYGYTF
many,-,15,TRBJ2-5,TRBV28,TGTGCCAGCAGTACTCCCGCCCAGGGACAAGAGACCCAGTACTTC,CASSTPAQGQETQYF
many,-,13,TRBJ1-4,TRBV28,TGTGCCAGCAGAGGACGGTCGGGTGCGGAACTGTTTTTT,CASRGRSGAELFF
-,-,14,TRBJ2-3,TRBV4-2,TGTGCCAGCAGCCAAGAATGGCTCACAGATACGCAGTATTTT,CASSQEWLTDTQYF
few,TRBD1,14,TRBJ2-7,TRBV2,TGTGCCAGCAGCGACAGGGGGATAAGAAACGAGCAGTACTTC,CASSDRGIRNEQYF
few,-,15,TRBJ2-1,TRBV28,TGTGCCAGCAGTTTAATCCTCTTGACATACAATGAGCAGTTCTTC,CASSLILLTYNEQFF
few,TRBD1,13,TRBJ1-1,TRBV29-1,TGCAGCGTGGCGACAGGGAGGAACACTGAAGCTTTCTTT,CSVATGRNTEAFF
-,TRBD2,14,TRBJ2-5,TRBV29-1,TGCAGCGTCAGGTCGCTAGCGGGGAGACAGACCCAGTACTTC,CSVRSLAGRQTQYF
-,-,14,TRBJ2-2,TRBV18,TGTGCCAGCTTACCATTGCGGTTCACCGGGGAGCTGTTTTTT,CASLPLRFTGELFF
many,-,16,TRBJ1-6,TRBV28,TGTGCCAGCACTCCCTCATTTGGAGGGGCCAATTCACCCCTCCACTTT,CASTPSFGGANSPLHF
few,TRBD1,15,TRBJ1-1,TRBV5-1,TGCGCCAGCAGCATTTTAGGACAGGGAACTCATGAAGCTTTCTTT,CASSILGQGTHEAFF